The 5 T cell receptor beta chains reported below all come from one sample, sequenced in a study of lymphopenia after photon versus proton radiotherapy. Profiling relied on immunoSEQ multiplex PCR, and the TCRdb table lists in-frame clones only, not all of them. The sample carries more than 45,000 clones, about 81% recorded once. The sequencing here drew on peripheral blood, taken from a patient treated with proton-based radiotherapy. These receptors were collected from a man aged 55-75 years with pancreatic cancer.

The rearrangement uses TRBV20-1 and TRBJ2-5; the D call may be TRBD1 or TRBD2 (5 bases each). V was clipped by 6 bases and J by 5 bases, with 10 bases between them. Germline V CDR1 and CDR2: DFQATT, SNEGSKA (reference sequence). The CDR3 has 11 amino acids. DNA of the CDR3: TGCAGTGCCGGGACCTGGGAGACCCAGTACTTC. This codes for CSAGTWETQYF.

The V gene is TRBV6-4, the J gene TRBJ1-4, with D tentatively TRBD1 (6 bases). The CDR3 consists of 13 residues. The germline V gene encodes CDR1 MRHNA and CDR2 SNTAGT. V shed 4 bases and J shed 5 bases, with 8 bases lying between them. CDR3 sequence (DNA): TGTGCCAGCAGTGCAGGGGAAAATGAAAAACTGTTTTTT. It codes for CASSAGENEKLFF.

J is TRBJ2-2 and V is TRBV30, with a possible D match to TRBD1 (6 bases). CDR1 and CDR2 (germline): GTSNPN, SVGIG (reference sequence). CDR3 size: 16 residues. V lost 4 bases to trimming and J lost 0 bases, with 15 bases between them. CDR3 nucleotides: TGTGCCTGGACTCTCGTTAGGACAGCGAACACCGGGGAGCTGTTTTTT. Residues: CAWTLVRTANTGELFF.

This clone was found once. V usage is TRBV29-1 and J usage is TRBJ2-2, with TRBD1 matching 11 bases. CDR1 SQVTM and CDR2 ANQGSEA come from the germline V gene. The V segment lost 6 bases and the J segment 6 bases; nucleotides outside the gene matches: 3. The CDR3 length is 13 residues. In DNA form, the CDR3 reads TGCAGCGTCGGGACAGGGGGAGCCGGGGAGCTGTTTTTT. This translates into CSVGTGGAGELFF.

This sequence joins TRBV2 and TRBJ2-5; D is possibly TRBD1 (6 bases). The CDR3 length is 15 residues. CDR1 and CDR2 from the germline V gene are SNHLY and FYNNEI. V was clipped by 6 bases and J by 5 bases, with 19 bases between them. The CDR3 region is CASRYGTSPFETQYF. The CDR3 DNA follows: TGTGCCAGCAGATACGGGACATCTCCGTTTGAGACCCAGTACTTC.